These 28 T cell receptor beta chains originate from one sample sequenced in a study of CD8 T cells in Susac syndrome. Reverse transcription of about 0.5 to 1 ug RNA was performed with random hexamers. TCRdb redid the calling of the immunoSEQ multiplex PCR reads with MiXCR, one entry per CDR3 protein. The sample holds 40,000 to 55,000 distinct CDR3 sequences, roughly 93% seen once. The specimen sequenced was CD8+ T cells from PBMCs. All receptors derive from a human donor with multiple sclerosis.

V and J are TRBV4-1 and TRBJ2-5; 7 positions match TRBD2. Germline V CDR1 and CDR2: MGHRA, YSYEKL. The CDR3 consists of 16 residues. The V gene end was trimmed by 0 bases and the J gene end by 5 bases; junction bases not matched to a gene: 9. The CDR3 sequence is CASSQERGGYRETQYF. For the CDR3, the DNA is TGCGCCAGCAGCCAAGAACGGGGAGGGTATCGGGAGACCCAGTACTTC.

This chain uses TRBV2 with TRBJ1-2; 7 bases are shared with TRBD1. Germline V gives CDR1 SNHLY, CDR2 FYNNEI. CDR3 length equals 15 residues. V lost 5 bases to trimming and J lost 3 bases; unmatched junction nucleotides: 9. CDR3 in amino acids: CASSRGGQPDYGYTF. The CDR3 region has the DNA TGTGCCAGCAGTCGGGGGGGACAGCCCGACTATGGCTACACCTTC.

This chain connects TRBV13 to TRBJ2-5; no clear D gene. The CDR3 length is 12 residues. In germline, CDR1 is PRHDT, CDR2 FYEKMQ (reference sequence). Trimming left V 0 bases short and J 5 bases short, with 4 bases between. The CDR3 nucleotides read TGTGCCAGCAGCTTAGGGTTGGAGACCCAGTACTTC. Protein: CASSLGLETQYF.

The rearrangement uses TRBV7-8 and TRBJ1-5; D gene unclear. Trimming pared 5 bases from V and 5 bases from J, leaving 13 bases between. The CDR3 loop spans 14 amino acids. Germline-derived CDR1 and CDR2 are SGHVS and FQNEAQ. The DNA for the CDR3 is TGTGCCAGCAGCCTAATACCATTGGATCAGCCCCAGCATTTT. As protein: CASSLIPLDQPQHF.

The CDR3 loop reads CASSIVLRGKPLHF. The CDR3 bases are TGTGCCAGTAGTATAGTTTTGAGAGGGAAACCCCTCCACTTT. The chain is built from TRBV19 and TRBJ1-6; D not certain. Looked up from germline, CDR1 is LNHDA and CDR2 is SQIVND (reference sequence). The CDR3 length is 14 residues. Trimming pared 1 base from V and 12 bases from J, leaving 13 bases between.

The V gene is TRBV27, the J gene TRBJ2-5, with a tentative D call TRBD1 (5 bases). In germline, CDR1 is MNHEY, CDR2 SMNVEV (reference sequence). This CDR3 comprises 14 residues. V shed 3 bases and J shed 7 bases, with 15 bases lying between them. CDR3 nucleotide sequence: TGTGCCAGCAGTTTGGGGCTGGCAGGGATGACCCAGTACTTC. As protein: CASSLGLAGMTQYF.

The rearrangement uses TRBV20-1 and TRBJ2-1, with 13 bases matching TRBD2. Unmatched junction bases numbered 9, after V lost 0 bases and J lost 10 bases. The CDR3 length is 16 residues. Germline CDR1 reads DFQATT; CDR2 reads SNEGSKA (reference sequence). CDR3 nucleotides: TGCAGTGCTAGAGATTCCCGACTAGCGGGGGGCAGGGAGCAGTTCTTC. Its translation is CSARDSRLAGGREQFF.

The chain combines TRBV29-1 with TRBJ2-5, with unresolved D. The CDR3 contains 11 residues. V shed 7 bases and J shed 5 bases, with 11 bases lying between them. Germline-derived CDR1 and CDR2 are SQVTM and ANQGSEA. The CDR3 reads CSATRRETQYF. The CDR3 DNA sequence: TGCAGCGCAACCAGAAGGGAGACCCAGTACTTC.

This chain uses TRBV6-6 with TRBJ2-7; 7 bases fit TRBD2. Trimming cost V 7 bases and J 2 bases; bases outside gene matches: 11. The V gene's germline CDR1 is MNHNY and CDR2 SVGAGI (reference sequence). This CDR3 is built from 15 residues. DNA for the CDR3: TGTGCCAGCATCTCCGCGGGGGAACCTCCCTACGAGCAGTACTTC. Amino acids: CASISAGEPPYEQYF.

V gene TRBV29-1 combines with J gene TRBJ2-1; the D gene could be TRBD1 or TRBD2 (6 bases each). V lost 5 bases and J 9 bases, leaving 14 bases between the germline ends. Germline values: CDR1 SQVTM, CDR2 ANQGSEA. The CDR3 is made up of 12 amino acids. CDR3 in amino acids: CSVMIGGIEQFF. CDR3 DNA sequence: TGCAGCGTTATGATAGGGGGGATTGAGCAGTTCTTC.

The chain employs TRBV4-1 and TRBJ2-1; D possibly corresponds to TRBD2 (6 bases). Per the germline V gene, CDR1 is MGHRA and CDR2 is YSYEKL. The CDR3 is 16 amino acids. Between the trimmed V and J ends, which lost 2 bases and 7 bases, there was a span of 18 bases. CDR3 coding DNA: TGCGCCAGCAGCCAAAAAGCGGAGGGCCGGGGGAATGAGCAGTTCTTC. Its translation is CASSQKAEGRGNEQFF.

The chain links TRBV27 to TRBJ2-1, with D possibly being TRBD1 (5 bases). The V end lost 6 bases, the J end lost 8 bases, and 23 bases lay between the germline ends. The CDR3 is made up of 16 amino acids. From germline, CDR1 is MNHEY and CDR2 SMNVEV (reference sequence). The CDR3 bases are TGTGCCAGCAGCCCCCCAGGGCCCTCCGGGCTCGATGAGCAGTTCTTC. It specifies CASSPPGPSGLDEQFF.

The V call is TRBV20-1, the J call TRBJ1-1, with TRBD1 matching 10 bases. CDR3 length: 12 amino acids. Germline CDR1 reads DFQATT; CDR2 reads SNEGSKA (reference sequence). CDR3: CTPDRGILEAFF. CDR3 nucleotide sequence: TGCACTCCGGACAGGGGGATCTTAGAAGCTTTCTTT.

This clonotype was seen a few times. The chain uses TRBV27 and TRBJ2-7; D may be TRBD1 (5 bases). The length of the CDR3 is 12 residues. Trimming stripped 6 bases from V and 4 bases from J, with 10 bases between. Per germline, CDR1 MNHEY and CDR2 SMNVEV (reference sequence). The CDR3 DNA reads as TGTGCCAGCAGCCATGGACAATACGAGCAGTACTTC. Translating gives CASSHGQYEQYF.

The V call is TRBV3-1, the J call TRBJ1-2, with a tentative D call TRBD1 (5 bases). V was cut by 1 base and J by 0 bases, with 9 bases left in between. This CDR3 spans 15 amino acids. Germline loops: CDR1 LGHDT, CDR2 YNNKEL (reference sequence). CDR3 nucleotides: TGTGCCAGCAGCCAAGGGGCAGGGACTAACTATGGCTACACCTTC. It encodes CASSQGAGTNYGYTF. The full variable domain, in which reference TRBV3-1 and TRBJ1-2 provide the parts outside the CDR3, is DTAVSQTPKYLVTQMGNDKSIKCEQNLGHDTMYWYKQDSKKFLKIMFSYNNKELIINETVPNRFSPKSPDKAHLNLHINSLELGDSAVYFCASSQGAGTNYGYTFGSGTRLTVV.

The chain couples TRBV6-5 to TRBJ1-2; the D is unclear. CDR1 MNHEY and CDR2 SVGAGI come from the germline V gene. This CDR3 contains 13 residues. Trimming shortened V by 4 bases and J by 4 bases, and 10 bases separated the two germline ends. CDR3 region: CASSLEGGYGYTF. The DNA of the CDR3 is TGTGCCAGCAGTTTGGAGGGTGGCTATGGCTACACCTTC.

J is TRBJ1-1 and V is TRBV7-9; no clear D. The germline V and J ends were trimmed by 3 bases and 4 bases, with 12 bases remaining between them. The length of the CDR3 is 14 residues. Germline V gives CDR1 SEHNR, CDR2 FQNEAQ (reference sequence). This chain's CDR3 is CASSFRGSATEAFF. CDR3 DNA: TGTGCCAGCAGCTTCCGAGGCAGCGCCACTGAAGCTTTCTTT.

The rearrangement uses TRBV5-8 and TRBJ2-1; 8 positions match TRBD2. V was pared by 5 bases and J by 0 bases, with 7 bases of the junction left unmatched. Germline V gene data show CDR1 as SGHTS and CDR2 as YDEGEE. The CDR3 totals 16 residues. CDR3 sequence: CASRSIAGISYNEQFF. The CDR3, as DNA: TGTGCCAGCAGGTCTATAGCGGGGATCTCCTACAATGAGCAGTTCTTC.

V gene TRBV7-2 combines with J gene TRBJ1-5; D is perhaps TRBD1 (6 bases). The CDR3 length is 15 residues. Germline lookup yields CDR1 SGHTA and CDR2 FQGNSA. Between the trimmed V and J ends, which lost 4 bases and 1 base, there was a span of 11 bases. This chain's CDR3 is CASSWWGRSNQPQHF. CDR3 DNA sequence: TGTGCCAGCAGCTGGTGGGGGCGAAGCAATCAGCCCCAGCATTTT.

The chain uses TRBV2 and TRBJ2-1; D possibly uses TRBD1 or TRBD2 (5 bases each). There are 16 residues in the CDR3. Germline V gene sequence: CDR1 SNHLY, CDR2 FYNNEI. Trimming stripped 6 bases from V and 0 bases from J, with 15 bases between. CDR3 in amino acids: CASREFGGSSYNEQFF. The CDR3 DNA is TGTGCCAGCAGGGAATTTGGGGGAAGCTCCTACAATGAGCAGTTCTTC.

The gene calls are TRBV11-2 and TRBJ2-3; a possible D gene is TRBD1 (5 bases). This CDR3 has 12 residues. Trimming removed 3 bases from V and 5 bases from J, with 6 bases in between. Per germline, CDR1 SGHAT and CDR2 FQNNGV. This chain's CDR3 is CASSFQGDTQYF. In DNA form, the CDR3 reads TGTGCCAGCAGCTTCCAGGGAGATACGCAGTATTTT.

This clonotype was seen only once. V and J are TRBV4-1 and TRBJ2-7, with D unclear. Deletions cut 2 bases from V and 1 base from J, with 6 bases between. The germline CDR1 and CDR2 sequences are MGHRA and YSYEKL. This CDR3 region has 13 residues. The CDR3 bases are TGCGCCAGCAGCCAAATGTTGTCCTACGAGCAGTACTTC. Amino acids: CASSQMLSYEQYF.

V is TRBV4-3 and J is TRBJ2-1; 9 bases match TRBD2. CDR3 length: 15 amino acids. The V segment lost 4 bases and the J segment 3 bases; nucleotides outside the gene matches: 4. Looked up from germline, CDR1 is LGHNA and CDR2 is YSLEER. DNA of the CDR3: TGCGCCAGCAGCCTAAGCGGGGGGTTCTACAATGAGCAGTTCTTC. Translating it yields CASSLSGGFYNEQFF.

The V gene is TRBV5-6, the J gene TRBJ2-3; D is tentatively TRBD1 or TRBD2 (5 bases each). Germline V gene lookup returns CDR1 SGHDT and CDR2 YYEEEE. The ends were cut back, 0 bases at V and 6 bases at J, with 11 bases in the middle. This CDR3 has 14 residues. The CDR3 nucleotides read TGTGCCAGCAGCTTGGGAGGGGTTCTCGATACGCAGTATTTT. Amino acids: CASSLGGVLDTQYF.

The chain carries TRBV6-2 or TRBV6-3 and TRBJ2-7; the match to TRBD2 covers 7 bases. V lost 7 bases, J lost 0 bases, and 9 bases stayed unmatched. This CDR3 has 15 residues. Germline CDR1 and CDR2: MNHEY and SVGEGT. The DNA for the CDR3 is TGTGCCAGCACCTGGGGGGGTTCCGTCTCCTACGAGCAGTACTTC. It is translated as CASTWGGSVSYEQYF.

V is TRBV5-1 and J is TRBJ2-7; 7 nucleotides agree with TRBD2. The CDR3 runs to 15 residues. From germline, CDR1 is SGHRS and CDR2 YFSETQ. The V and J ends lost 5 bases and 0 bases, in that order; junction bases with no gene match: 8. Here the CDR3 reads CASRTDGGYSYEQYF. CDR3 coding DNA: TGCGCCAGCAGAACAGACGGGGGGTACTCCTACGAGCAGTACTTC. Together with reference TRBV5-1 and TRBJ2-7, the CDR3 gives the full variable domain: KAGVTQTPRYLIKTRGQQVTLSCSPISGHRSVSWYQQTPGQGLQFLFEYFSETQRNKGNFPGRFSGRQFSNSRSEMNVSTLELGDSALYLCASRTDGGYSYEQYFGPGTRLTVT.

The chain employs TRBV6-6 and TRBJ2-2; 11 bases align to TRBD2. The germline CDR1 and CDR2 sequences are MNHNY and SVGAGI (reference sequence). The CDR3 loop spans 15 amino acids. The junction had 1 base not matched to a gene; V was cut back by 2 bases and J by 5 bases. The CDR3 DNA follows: TGTGCCAGCAGTTACGTAGCGGGGGGGACCGGGGAGCTGTTTTTT. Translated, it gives CASSYVAGGTGELFF.

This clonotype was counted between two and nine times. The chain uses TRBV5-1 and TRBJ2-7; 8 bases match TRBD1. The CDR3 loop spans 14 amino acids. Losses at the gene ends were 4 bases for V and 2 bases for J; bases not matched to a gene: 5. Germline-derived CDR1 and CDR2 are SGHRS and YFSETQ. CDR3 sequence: CASSLRGQTYEQYF. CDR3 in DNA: TGCGCCAGCAGCCTCAGGGGGCAGACCTACGAGCAGTACTTC.